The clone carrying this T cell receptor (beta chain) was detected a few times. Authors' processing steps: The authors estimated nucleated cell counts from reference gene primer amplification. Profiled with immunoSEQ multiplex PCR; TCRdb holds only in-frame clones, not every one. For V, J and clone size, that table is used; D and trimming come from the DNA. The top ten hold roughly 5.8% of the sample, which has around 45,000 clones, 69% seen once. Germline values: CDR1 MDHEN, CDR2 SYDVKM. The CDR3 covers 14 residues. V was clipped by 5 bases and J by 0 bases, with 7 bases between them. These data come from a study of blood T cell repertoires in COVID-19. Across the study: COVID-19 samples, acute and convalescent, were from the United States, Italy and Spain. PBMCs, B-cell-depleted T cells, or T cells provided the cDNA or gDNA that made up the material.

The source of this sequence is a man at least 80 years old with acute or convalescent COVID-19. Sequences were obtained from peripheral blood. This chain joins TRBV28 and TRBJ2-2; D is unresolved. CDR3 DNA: TGTGCCAGCAGTCCGACAACGAACACCGGGGAGCTGTTTTTT. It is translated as CASSPTTNTGELFF.